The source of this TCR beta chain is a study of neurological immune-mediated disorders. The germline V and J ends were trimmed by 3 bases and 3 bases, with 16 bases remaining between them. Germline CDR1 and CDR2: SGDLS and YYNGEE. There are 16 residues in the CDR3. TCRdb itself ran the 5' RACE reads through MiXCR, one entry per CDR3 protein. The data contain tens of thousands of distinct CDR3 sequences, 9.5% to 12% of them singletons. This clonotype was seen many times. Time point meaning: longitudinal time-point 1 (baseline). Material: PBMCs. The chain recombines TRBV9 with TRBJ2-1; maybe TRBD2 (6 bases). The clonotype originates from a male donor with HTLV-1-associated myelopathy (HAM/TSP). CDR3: CASSGGTSIYYNEQFF. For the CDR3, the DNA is TGTGCCAGCAGCGGCGGGACTTCCATATACTACAATGAGCAGTTCTTC.